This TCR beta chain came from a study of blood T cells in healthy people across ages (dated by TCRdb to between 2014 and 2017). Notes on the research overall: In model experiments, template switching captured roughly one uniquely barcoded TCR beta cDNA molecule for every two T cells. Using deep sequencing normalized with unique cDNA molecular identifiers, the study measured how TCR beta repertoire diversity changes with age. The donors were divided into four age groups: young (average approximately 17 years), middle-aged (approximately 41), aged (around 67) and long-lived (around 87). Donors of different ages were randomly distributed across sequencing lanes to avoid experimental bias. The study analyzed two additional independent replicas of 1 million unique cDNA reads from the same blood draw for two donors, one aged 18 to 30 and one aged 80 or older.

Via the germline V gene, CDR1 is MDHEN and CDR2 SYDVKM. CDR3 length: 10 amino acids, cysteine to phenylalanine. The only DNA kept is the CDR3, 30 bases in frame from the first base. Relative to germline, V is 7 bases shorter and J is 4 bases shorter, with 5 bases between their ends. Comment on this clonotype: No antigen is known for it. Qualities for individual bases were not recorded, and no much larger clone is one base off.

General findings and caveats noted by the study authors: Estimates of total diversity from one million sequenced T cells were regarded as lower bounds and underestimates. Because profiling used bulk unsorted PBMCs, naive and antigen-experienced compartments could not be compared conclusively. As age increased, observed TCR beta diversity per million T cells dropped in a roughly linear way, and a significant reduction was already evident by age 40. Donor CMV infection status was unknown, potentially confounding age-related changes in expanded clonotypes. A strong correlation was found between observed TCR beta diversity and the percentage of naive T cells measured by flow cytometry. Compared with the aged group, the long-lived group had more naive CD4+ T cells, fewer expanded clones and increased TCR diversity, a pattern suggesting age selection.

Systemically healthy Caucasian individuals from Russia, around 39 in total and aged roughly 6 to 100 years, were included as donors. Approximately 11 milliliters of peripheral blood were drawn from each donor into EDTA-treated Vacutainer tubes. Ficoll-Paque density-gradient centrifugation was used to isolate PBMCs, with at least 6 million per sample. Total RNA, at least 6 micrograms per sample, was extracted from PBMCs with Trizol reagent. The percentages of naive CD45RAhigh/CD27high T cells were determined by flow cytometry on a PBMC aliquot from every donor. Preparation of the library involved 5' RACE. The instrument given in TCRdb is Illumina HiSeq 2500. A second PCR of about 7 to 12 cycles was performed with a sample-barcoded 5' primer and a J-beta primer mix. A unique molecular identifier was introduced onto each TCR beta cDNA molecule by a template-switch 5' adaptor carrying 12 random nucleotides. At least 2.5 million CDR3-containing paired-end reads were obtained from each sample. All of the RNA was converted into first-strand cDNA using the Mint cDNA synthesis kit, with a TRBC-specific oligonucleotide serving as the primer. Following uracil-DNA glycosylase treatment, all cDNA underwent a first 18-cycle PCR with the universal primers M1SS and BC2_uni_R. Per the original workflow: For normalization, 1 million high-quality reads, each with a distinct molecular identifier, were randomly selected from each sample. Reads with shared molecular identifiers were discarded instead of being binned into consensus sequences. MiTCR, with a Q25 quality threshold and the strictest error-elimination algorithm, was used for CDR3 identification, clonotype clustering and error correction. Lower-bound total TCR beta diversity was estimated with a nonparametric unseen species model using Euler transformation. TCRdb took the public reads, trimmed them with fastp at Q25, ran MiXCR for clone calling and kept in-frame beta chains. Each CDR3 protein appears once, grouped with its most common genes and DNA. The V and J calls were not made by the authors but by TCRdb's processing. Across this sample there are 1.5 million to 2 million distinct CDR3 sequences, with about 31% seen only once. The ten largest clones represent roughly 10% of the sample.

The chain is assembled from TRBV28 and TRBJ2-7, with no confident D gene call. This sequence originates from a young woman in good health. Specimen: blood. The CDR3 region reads CASKGYEQYF. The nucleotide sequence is TGTGCCAGCAAAGGGTACGAGCAGTACTTC.